A single sample is the source of the 6 T cell receptor beta chains below, sequenced in a study of early T cells in non-severe SARS-CoV-2 infection. TCRdb re-called the 5' RACE reads with MiXCR, one entry per CDR3 protein. The repertoire consists of 45,000 to 55,000 distinct CDR3 sequences, with approximately 6% occurring once and the leading ten covering around 3.9%. Source material: whole blood. Receptor source: an adult who was a healthcare worker with PCR-confirmed SARS-CoV-2 infection or an uninfected control (not recorded which).

This clonotype was observed at least ten times. This chain links TRBV7-9 with TRBJ2-1; TRBD2 matches 8 bases. V lost 6 bases to trimming and J lost 8 bases; unmatched junction nucleotides: 6. CDR1 and CDR2 (germline): SEHNR, FQNEAQ (reference sequence). This CDR3 has 13 residues. CDR3 in amino acids: CASRPTSAHEQFF. The CDR3 DNA is TGTGCCAGCAGACCGACTAGCGCCCATGAGCAGTTCTTC. The full variable domain, completed using reference TRBV7-9 and TRBJ2-1, is DTGVSQNPRHKITKRGQNVTFRCDPISEHNRLYWYRQTLGQGPEFLTYFQNEAQLEKSRLLSDRFSAERPKGSFSTLEIQRTEQGDSAMYLCASRPTSAHEQFFGPGTRLTVL.

This clonotype was recorded many times. V usage is TRBV6-2 or TRBV6-3 and J usage is TRBJ2-1; no clear D gene. V lost 2 bases, J lost 5 bases, and 4 bases lay in between. Germline V gives CDR1 MNHEY, CDR2 SVGEGT. The length of the CDR3 is 12 residues. The CDR3 coding sequence is TGTGCCAGCAGTTACGGCGACAATGAGCAGTTCTTC. Translating gives CASSYGDNEQFF.

This clonotype was found a few times. The V call is TRBV7-2, the J call TRBJ1-1; the D is unclear. This CDR3 spans 21 amino acids. V lost 5 bases to trimming and J lost 1 base, with 32 bases between them. CDR1 is SGHTA and CDR2 is FQGNSA in the germline V gene. The CDR3 region is CASSKLGYTAQLNTKNTEAFF. For the CDR3, the DNA is TGTGCCAGCAGCAAACTCGGGTACACAGCCCAACTTAATACTAAGAACACTGAAGCTTTCTTT.

The rearrangement joins TRBV21-1 to TRBJ2-7; the D segment call TRBD2 is taken from the table without a DNA check. TRBV21-1 is listed as a pseudogene. The CDR3 covers 15 residues. The CDR3 DNA follows: TGTGCCAGCAGCAGGGTTCTGGCGGGGTCCTACGAGCAGTACTTC. It encodes CASSRVLAGSYEQYF.

This clonotype has at least ten counts. The gene calls are TRBV7-2 and TRBJ1-3; possible D gene TRBD1, 6 bases. V lost 6 bases to trimming and J lost 0 bases, with 12 bases between them. CDR1 SGHTA and CDR2 FQGNSA come from the germline V gene. This CDR3 spans 15 amino acids. This CDR3 is CASSSDSYSGNTIYF. The CDR3 DNA follows: TGTGCCAGCAGTTCGGACAGCTACTCTGGAAACACCATATATTTT.

This clonotype has at least ten counts. The chain has TRBV18 and TRBJ1-2; D uncertain. In germline, CDR1 is KGHSH, CDR2 LQKENI. V gave up 6 bases and J gave up 1 base, with 15 bases separating them. The CDR3 sequence is 15 residues long. The CDR3 is CASSPAAEINYGYTF. The CDR3 region has the DNA TGTGCCAGCTCCCCCGCCGCAGAAATTAACTATGGCTACACCTTC.